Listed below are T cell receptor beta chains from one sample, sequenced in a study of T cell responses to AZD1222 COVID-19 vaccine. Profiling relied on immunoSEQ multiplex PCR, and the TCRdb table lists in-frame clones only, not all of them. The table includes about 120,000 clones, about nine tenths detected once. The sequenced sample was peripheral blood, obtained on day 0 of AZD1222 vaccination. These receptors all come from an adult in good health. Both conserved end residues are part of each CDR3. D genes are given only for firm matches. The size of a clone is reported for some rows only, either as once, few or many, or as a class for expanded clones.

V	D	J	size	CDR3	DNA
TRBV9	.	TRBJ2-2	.	CASSDRYPGSRELFF	TGTGCCAGCAGCGATCGTTATCCGGGCTCCAGGGAGCTGTTTTTT
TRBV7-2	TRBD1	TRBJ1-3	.	CASSSDRGEDTIYF	TGTGCCAGCAGCTCGGACAGGGGAGAGGACACCATATATTTT
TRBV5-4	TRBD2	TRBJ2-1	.	CASSLVAGPYNEQFF	TGTGCCAGCAGTTTAGTAGCGGGGCCCTACAATGAGCAGTTCTTC
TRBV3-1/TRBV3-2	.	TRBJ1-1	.	CASSQGGDGTEAFF	TGTGCCAGCAGCCAAGGGGGGGATGGGACTGAAGCTTTCTTT
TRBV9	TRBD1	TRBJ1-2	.	CASSKTGIDGYTF	TGTGCCAGCAGCAAGACAGGGATAGATGGCTACACCTTC
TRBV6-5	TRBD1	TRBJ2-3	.	CASSRGQPSTDTQYF	TGTGCCAGCAGTAGGGGGCAGCCCTCAACAGATACGCAGTATTTT
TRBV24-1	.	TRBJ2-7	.	CATSDLAGRQYF	TGTGCCACCAGTGATTTGGCAGGGAGGCAGTACTTC
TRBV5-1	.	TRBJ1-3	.	CASSLLTGGNTIYF	TGCGCCAGCAGCTTGTTGACGGGAGGAAACACCATATATTTT
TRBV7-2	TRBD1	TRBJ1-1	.	CASSSNRDSQEAFF	TGTGCCAGCAGCTCGAATCGGGACAGCCAAGAAGCTTTCTTT
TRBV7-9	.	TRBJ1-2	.	CASSRGLDGYTF	TGTGCCAGCAGTCGGGGGCTCGATGGCTACACCTTC
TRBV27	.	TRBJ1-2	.	CASIYYGYTF	TGTGCCAGCATCTACTATGGCTACACCTTC
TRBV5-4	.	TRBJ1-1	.	CASNPARGLNTEAFF	TGTGCCAGCAACCCCGCGCGGGGGCTGAACACTGAAGCTTTCTTT
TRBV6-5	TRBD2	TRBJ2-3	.	CASSWGLAGTDTQYF	TGTGCCAGCAGTTGGGGACTAGCGGGGACAGATACGCAGTATTTT
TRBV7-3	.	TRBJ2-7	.	CASSLTGGTYEQYF	TGTGCCAGCAGCTTAACGGGCGGTACCTACGAGCAGTACTTC
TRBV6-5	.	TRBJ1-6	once	CASSSPSSYNSPLHF	TGTGCCAGCAGTTCCCCAAGCTCCTATAATTCACCCCTCCACTTT
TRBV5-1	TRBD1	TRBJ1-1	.	CASSLVGQGYGDTEAFF	TGCGCCAGCAGCTTGGTGGGACAGGGGTATGGAGACACTGAAGCTTTCTTT
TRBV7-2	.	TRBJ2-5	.	CASSFMIEETQYF	TGTGCCAGCAGCTTCATGATTGAAGAGACCCAGTACTTC
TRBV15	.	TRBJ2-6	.	CATKPAGSSANVLTF	TGTGCCACCAAGCCCGCCGGTTCATCGGCCAACGTCCTGACTTTC
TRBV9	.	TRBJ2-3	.	CASSVGRGDTQYF	TGTGCCAGCAGCGTAGGTAGAGGGGATACGCAGTATTTT
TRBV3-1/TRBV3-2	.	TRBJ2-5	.	CASRHGQETQYF	TGTGCCAGCAGACACGGCCAAGAGACCCAGTACTTC
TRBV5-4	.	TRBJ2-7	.	CASSPTSGSSYEQYF	TGTGCCAGCAGCCCGACGAGCGGGTCCTCTTACGAGCAGTACTTC
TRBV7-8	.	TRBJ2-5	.	CASSRVPPNGQETQYF	TGTGCCAGCAGCCGGGTCCCCCCCAACGGCCAAGAGACCCAGTACTTC
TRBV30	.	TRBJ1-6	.	CAWRGRRQTNSPLHF	TGTGCCTGGAGGGGCCGTCGGCAGACTAATTCACCCCTCCACTTT
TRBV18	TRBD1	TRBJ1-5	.	CASSRDREPQHF	TGTGCCAGCTCCCGCGACAGGGAGCCCCAGCATTTT
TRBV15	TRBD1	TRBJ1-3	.	CATSRGGQGLSGNTIYF	TGTGCCACCAGCAGGGGAGGACAGGGCCTGTCTGGAAACACCATATATTTT
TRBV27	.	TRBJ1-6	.	CASSPLPGTPLHF	TGTGCCAGCAGTCCCCTGCCGGGGACACCCCTCCACTTT
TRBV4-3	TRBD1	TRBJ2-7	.	CASSQGTGRYEQYF	TGCGCCAGCAGCCAAGGGACAGGGCGCTACGAGCAGTACTTC
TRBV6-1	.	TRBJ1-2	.	CASSDPQEVYGYTF	TGTGCCAGCAGTGACCCCCAAGAAGTCTATGGCTACACCTTC
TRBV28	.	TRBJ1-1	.	CASSLSDGNTEAFF	TGTGCCAGCAGTTTATCGGACGGGAACACTGAAGCTTTCTTT
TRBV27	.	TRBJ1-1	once	CASSLRLNTEAFF	TGTGCCAGCAGTTTACGTCTGAACACTGAAGCTTTCTTT
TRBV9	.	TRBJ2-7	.	CASSGGTDFSYEQYF	TGTGCCAGCAGTGGGGGGACGGACTTCTCCTACGAGCAGTACTTC
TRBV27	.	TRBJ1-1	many	CASSALGEGRGTEAFF	TGTGCCAGCAGTGCCCTCGGGGAGGGGCGAGGAACTGAAGCTTTCTTT
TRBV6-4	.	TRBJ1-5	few	CASSVSGGNQPQHF	TGTGCCAGCAGTGTTTCGGGGGGCAATCAGCCCCAGCATTTT
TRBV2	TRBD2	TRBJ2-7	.	CASKPTSGGTYEQYF	TGTGCCAGCAAACCCACTAGCGGGGGAACCTACGAGCAGTACTTC
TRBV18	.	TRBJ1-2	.	CASSPRAGASYGYTF	TGTGCCAGCTCACCCCGGGCAGGGGCCTCCTATGGCTACACCTTC
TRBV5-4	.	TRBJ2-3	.	CASSLAAGYNPDTQYF	TGTGCCAGCAGCTTGGCTGCGGGGTATAATCCAGATACGCAGTATTTT
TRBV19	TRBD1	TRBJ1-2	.	CATNDRGLDGYTF	TGTGCCACCAACGACAGGGGGCTCGATGGCTACACCTTC
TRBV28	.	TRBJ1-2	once	CASSLAGAGGYTF	TGTGCCAGCAGTTTAGCAGGGGCGGGTGGCTACACCTTC
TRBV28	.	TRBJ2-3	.	CASSLWGGSGTDTQYF	TGTGCCAGCAGTTTATGGGGGGGCTCGGGCACAGATACGCAGTATTTT
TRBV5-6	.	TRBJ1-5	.	CASSLAGGLTFPPQHF	TGTGCCAGCAGCTTGGCGGGGGGCCTCACCTTCCCCCCCCAGCATTTT
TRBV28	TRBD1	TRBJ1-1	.	CASSRRYSDRDGSNTEAFF	TGTGCCAGCAGTCGCAGATATTCCGACAGGGATGGGTCGAACACTGAAGCTTTCTTT
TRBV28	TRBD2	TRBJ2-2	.	CASSFLAGDLNTGELFF	TGTGCCAGCAGTTTCCTAGCGGGGGACCTAAACACCGGGGAGCTGTTTTTT
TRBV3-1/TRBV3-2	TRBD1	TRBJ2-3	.	CASSQSGGDTQYF	TGTGCCAGCAGCCAATCAGGGGGAGATACGCAGTATTTT
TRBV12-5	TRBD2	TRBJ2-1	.	CASGVAPGPGRVGQFF	TGTGCTAGTGGCGTAGCCCCGGGGCCTGGGAGGGTCGGGCAGTTCTTC
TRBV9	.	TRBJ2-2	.	CASEAANTGELFF	TGTGCCAGCGAGGCCGCGAACACCGGGGAGCTGTTTTTT
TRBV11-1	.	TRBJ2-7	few	CASSRGQGGIYEQYF	TGTGCCAGCAGCCGGGGACAAGGTGGTATCTACGAGCAGTACTTC
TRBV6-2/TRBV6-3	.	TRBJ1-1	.	CASSTGLNTEAFF	TGTGCCAGCAGCACAGGTTTGAACACTGAAGCTTTCTTT
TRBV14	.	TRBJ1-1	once	CASSWMEDTEAFF	TGTGCCAGCAGCTGGATGGAGGACACTGAAGCTTTCTTT
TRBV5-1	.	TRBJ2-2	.	CASFPMGLLNTGELFF	TGCGCCAGCTTCCCCATGGGACTCCTAAACACCGGGGAGCTGTTTTTT
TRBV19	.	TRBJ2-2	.	CASSMVTGLNTGELFF	TGTGCCAGTAGTATGGTCACAGGACTCAACACCGGGGAGCTGTTTTTT
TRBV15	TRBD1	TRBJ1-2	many	CATVDPGQGYYGYTF	TGTGCCACCGTCGATCCTGGACAGGGCTACTATGGCTACACCTTC
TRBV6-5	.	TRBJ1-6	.	CASSSTGLSNSPLHF	TGTGCCAGCAGTTCGACAGGACTTAGCAATTCACCCCTCCACTTT
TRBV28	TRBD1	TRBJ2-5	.	CASSLPSWTGQGETQYF	TGTGCCAGCAGTTTACCATCCTGGACAGGACAAGGAGAGACCCAGTACTTC
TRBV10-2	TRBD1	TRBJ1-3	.	CASKWDSVLNTIYF	TGCGCCAGCAAGTGGGACAGCGTCCTAAACACCATATATTTT
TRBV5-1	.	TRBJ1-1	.	CASSLTERGEAFF	TGCGCCAGCAGCTTGACAGAACGTGGTGAAGCTTTCTTT
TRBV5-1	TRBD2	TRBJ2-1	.	CASSAGLASGQFF	TGCGCCAGCAGCGCCGGACTAGCTTCAGGGCAGTTCTTC
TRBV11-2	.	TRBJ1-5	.	CASSFQGNQPQHF	TGTGCCAGCAGCTTCCAGGGGAACCAGCCCCAGCATTTT